This record covers a single T cell receptor beta chain. The CDR3 has 14 amino acids. Trimming left V 4 bases short and J 8 bases short, with 15 bases between. Germline CDR1 MNHEY, CDR2 SVGEGT. The data originate from a study of response to subunit inactivated influenza vaccine. TCRdb itself ran the RT-PCR reads through MiXCR, one entry per CDR3 protein. The table includes 150,000 or so distinct CDR3 sequences, around 10% detected once. The sequence derives from a man in his fifties or sixties who received an inactivated influenza vaccine. The chain couples TRBV6-2 or TRBV6-3 to TRBJ2-1; D perhaps matches TRBD2 (6 bases). Source: CD8+ T cells sorted from PBMCs, taken roughly 24 months after vaccination. DNA of the CDR3: TGTGCCAGCAGTTCCCGCCTCTGGGGGGATGAGCAGTTCTTC. Translated: CASSSRLWGDEQFF.